The present T cell receptor beta chain was sequenced within a study of response to subunit inactivated influenza vaccine. In TCRdb, the RT-PCR reads were re-called with MiXCR into one record per CDR3 protein. Among 550,000 to 800,000 distinct CDR3 sequences, around 14% were seen once, and the ten largest hold 6.5% to 8.5%. With respect to this clonotype: Its antigen is currently unknown.

Study-level results: The authors proposed limited new T cell recruitment per seasonal influenza vaccination.

V was pared by 3 bases and J by 5 bases, with 13 bases between. The CDR3 sequence is 14 residues long. Germline V gene lookup returns CDR1 LGHNA and CDR2 YNFKEQ. The specimen comprised PBMCs from blood, sampled less than 15 days before vaccination. The TCR was taken from a man aged 50-59 years who received an inactivated influenza vaccine. The chain carries TRBV4-2 and TRBJ2-5, with D perhaps TRBD2 (5 bases). Written as DNA, the CDR3 is TGTGCCAGCAGCCAGGACCCCCGCGGGGAGACCCAGTACTTC. Translating gives CASSQDPRGETQYF.